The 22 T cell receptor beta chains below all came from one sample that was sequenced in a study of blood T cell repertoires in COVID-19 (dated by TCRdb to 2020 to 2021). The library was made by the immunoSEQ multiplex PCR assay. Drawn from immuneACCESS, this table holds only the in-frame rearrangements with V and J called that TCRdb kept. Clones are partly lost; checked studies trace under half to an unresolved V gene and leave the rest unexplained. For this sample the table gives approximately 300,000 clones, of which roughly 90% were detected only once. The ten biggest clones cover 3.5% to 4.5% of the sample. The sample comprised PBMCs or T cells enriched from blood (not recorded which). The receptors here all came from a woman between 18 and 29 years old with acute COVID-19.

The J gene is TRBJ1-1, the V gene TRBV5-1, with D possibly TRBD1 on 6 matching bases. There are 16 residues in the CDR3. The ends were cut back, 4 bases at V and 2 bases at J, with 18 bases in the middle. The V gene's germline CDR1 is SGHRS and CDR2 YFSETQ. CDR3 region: CASSPSSRTANTEAFF. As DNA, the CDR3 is TGCGCCAGCAGCCCGAGCTCGCGGACAGCAAACACTGAAGCTTTCTTT.

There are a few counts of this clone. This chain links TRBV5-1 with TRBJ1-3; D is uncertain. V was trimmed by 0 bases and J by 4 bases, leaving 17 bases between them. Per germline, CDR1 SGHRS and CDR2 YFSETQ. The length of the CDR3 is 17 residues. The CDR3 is CASSLAAAGRSGNTIYF. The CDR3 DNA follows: TGCGCCAGCAGCTTGGCCGCAGCAGGCCGGTCCGGAAACACCATATATTTT.

CDR3 protein: CASSPAEGAGRNTIYF. DNA of the CDR3: TGTGCCAGCAGCCCAGCGGAGGGGGCGGGAAGAAACACCATATATTTT. This rearrangement joins TRBV11-3 to TRBJ1-3; 7 bases align to TRBD1. V lost 5 bases to trimming and J lost 5 bases; unmatched junction nucleotides: 12. The germline CDR1 and CDR2 sequences are SGHNT and YENEEA. The CDR3 length is 16 residues.

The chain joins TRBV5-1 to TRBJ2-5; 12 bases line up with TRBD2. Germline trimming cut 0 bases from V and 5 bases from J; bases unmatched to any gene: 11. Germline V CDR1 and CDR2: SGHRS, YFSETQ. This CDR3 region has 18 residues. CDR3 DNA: TGCGCCAGCAGCTTGGCGAAGAGGACTAGCGGGACGAGGGAGACCCAGTACTTC. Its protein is CASSLAKRTSGTRETQYF.

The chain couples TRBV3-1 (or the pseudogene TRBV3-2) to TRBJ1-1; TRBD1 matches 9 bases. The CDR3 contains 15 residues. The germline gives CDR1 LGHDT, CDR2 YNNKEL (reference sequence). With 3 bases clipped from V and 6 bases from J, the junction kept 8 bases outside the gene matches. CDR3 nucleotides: TGTGCCAGCAGCCAGACAGGGGGAAGTGTGGCTGAAGCTTTCTTT. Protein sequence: CASSQTGGSVAEAFF.

CDR3 in amino acids: CASSASGTGVDEQYF. CDR3 DNA sequence: TGTGCCAGCTCAGCCTCCGGGACAGGGGTTGACGAGCAGTACTTC. J is TRBJ2-7 and V is TRBV18; 10 bases align to TRBD1. With V trimmed by 5 bases and J by 5 bases, 9 bases remained unmatched. CDR1 and CDR2 from the germline V gene are KGHSH and LQKENI. The CDR3 sequence is 15 residues long.

The CDR3 region has the DNA TGTGCCAGCAGCTCCTGGGACAGGACAGCAGATACGCAGTATTTT. Protein product: CASSSWDRTADTQYF. This chain links TRBV5-6 with TRBJ2-3; 8 positions agree with TRBD1. With 3 bases clipped from V and 4 bases from J, the junction kept 7 bases outside the gene matches. Germline V gives CDR1 SGHDT, CDR2 YYEEEE. CDR3 length: 15 amino acids.

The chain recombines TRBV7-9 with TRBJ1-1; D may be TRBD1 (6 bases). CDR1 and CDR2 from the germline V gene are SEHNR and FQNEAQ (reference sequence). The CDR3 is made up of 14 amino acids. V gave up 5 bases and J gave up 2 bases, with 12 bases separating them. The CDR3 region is CASSQNRDNTEAFF. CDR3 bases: TGTGCCAGCAGCCAAAACAGGGATAACACTGAAGCTTTCTTT.

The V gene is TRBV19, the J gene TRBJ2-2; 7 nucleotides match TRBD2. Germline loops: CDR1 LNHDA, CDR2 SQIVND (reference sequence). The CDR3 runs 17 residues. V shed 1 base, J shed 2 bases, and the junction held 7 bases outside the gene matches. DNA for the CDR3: TGTGCCAGTAGTATAGGGCTAGCGGATGTAAACACCGGGGAGCTGTTTTTT. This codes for CASSIGLADVNTGELFF. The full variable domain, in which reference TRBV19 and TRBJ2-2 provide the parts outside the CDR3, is DGGITQSPKYLFRKEGQNVTLSCEQNLNHDAMYWYRQDPGQGLRLIYYSQIVNDFQKGDIAEGYSVSREKKESFPLTVTSAQKNPTAFYLCASSIGLADVNTGELFFGEGSRLTVL.

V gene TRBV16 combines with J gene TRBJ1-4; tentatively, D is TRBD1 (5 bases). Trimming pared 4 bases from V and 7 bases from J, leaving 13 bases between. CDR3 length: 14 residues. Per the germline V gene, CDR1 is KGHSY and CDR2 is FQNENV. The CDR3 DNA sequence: TGTGCCAGCAGCCGCCAGGGATTAAGTGAAAAACTGTTTTTT. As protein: CASSRQGLSEKLFF.

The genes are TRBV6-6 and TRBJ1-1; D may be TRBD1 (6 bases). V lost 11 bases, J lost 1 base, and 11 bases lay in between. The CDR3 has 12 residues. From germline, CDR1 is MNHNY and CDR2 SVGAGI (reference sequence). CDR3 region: CAALTGNTEAFF. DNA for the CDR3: TGTGCCGCGCTGACAGGGAACACTGAAGCTTTCTTT.

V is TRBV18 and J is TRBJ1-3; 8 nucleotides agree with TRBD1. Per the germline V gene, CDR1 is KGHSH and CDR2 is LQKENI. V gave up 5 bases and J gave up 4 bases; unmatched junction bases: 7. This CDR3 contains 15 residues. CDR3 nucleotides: TGTGCCAGCTCAGGTGGACAGGGCGTCGGAAACACCATATATTTT. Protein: CASSGGQGVGNTIYF. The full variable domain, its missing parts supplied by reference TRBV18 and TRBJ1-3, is NAGVMQNPRHLVRRRGQEARLRCSPMKGHSHVYWYRQLPEEGLKFMVYLQKENIIDESGMPKERFSAEFPKEGPSILRIQQVVRGDSAAYFCASSGGQGVGNTIYFGEGSWLTVV.

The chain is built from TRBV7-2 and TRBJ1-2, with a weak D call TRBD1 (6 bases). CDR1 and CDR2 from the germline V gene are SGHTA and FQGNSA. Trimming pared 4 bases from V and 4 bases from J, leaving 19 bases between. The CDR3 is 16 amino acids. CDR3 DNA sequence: TGTGCCAGCAGCTCGTACACCCCGGACAGTCGCTATGGCTACACCTTC. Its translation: CASSSYTPDSRYGYTF.

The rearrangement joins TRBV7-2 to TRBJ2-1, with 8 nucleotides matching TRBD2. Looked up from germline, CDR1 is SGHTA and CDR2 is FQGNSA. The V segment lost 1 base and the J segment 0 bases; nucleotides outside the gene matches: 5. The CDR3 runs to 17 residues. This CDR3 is CASSLESTSVSYNEQFF. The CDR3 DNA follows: TGTGCCAGCAGCTTAGAATCGACTAGCGTCTCCTACAATGAGCAGTTCTTC. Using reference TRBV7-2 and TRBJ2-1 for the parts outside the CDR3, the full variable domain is GAGVSQSPSNKVTEKGKDVELRCDPISGHTALYWYRQSLGQGLEFLIYFQGNSAPDKSGLPSDRFSAERTGGSVSTLTIQRTQQEDSAVYLCASSLESTSVSYNEQFFGPGTRLTVL.

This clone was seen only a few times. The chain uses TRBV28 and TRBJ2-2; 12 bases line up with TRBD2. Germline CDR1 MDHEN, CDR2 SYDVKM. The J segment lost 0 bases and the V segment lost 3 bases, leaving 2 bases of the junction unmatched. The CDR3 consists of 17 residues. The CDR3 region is CASSFRLAGANTGELFF. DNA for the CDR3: TGTGCCAGCAGTTTCCGACTAGCGGGGGCGAACACCGGGGAGCTGTTTTTT.

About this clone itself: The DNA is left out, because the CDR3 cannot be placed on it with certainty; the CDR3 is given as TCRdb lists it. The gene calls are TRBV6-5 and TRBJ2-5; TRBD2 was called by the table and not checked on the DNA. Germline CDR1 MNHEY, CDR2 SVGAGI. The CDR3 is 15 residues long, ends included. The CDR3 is CASSQFFGVQETQYF.

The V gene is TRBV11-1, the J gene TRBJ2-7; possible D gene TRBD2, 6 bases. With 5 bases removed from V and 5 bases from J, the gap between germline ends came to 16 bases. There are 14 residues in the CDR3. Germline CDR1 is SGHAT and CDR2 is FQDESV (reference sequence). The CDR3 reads CASSRGGKKNEQYF. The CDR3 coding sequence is TGTGCCAGCAGCCGAGGAGGGAAAAAGAACGAGCAGTACTTC.

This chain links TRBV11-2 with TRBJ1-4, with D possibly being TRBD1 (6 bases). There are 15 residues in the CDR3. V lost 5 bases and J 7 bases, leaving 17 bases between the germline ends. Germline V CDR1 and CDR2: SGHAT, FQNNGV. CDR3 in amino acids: CASSKLSRGVEKLFF. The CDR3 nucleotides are TGTGCCAGCAGCAAGCTTAGCAGGGGCGTTGAAAAACTGTTTTTT.

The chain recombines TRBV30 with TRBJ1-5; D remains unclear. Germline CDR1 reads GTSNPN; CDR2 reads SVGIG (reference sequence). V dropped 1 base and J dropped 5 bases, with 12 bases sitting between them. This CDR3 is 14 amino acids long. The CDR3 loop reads CAWSGIAQYQPQHF. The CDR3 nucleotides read TGTGCCTGGAGTGGCATAGCCCAATATCAGCCCCAGCATTTT.

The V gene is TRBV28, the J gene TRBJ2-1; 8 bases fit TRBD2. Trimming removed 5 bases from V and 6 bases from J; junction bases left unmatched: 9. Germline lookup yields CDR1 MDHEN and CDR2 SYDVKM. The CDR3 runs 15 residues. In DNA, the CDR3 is TGTGCCAGCAGTCTCCTGGCTAGCGGGTCCAATGAGCAGTTCTTC. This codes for CASSLLASGSNEQFF. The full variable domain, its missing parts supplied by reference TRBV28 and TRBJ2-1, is DVKVTQSSRYLVKRTGEKVFLECVQDMDHENMFWYRQDPGLGLRLIYFSYDVKMKEKGDIPEGYSVSREKKERFSLILESASTNQTSMYLCASSLLASGSNEQFFGPGTRLTVL.

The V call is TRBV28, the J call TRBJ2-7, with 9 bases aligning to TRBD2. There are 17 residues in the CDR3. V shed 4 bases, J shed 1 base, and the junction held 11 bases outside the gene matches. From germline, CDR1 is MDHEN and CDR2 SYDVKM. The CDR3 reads CASSSRWREGPSYEQYF. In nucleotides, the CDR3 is TGTGCCAGCAGTTCCCGTTGGCGGGAGGGCCCTTCCTACGAGCAGTACTTC.

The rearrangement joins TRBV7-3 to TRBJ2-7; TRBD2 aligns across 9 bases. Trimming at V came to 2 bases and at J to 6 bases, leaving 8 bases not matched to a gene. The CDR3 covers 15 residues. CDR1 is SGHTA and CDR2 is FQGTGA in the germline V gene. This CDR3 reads CASSLLGSGSGEQYF. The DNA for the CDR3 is TGTGCCAGCAGCTTACTTGGTAGCGGGAGCGGCGAGCAGTACTTC.